Listed below are T cell receptor beta chains from one sample, sequenced in a study of quantifying T cell responses using KT2 cells. MiXCR, applied by TCRdb to the UMI-ligation and nested PCR reads, yields one record per CDR3 protein. The sample yields over 55,000 distinct CDR3 sequences, 9% to 15% seen once. The sequenced material came from PBMCs spiked with cells of the T cell clone KT2. Receptor source: a human donor. Both conserved end residues are part of each CDR3. The D gene is left open where the match is weak. Size values are once, few and many counts, or a class for expanded clones, and some rows have none.

CDR3 protein: CASSDGYGEYEQYF
CDR3 DNA: TGTGCCAGCAGCGACGGGTACGGGGAATACGAGCAGTACTTC
D gene: -
J gene: TRBJ2-7
clone size: few
V gene: TRBV7-2

CDR3 protein: CASSLRTSPSPLHF
CDR3 DNA: TGTGCCAGCAGCTTGAGGACAAGTCCTTCACCCCTCCACTTT
D gene: -
J gene: TRBJ1-6
clone size: -
V gene: TRBV5-6

CDR3 protein: CASSYPGTGVYEQYF
CDR3 DNA: TGTGCCAGCAGTTACCCCGGGACAGGGGTCTACGAGCAGTACTTC
D gene: TRBD1
J gene: TRBJ2-7
clone size: few
V gene: TRBV6-2/TRBV6-3

CDR3 protein: CSAPWSGGVYNEQFF
CDR3 DNA: TGCAGTGCCCCGTGGAGCGGGGGGGTTTACAATGAGCAGTTCTTC
D gene: TRBD2
J gene: TRBJ2-1
clone size: few
V gene: TRBV20-1

CDR3 protein: CAWSLRAYNEQFF
CDR3 DNA: TGTGCCTGGAGTCTACGGGCTTACAATGAGCAGTTCTTC
D gene: -
J gene: TRBJ2-1
clone size: many
V gene: TRBV30

CDR3 protein: CASGLARTGELFF
CDR3 DNA: TGTGCCAGCGGACTAGCGAGGACCGGGGAGCTGTTTTTT
D gene: TRBD2
J gene: TRBJ2-2
clone size: -
V gene: TRBV5-4

CDR3 protein: CASSLGLGGTNEKLFF
CDR3 DNA: TGTGCCAGCAGCTTAGGCCTTGGGGGCACGAATGAAAAACTGTTTTTT
D gene: -
J gene: TRBJ1-4
clone size: many
V gene: TRBV13

CDR3 protein: CSARGGQGVDSSEQYF
CDR3 DNA: TGCAGTGCTAGAGGTGGCCAGGGCGTTGATTCGTCCGAGCAGTACTTC
D gene: -
J gene: TRBJ2-7
clone size: many
V gene: TRBV20-1

CDR3 protein: CASSSYRVMTRTEAFF
CDR3 DNA: TGTGCCAGCAGCTCCTACAGGGTTATGACTAGGACTGAAGCTTTCTTT
D gene: -
J gene: TRBJ1-1
clone size: -
V gene: TRBV7-8

CDR3 protein: CASSEGTGGYEQYF
CDR3 DNA: TGTGCCAGCAGCGAAGGGACAGGGGGCTACGAGCAGTACTTC
D gene: TRBD1
J gene: TRBJ2-7
clone size: many
V gene: TRBV13

CDR3 protein: CASSYSGGDGYTF
CDR3 DNA: TGTGCCAGCAGTTACTCTGGTGGTGATGGCTACACCTTC
D gene: -
J gene: TRBJ1-2
clone size: -
V gene: TRBV6-5

CDR3 protein: CASSQRVYSNQPQHF
CDR3 DNA: TGCGCCAGCAGCCAAAGGGTTTATAGCAATCAGCCCCAGCATTTT
D gene: -
J gene: TRBJ1-5
clone size: few
V gene: TRBV4-3

CDR3 protein: CASRRTGAIYEQYF
CDR3 DNA: TGTGCCAGCAGAAGGACAGGGGCCATCTACGAGCAGTACTTC
D gene: TRBD1
J gene: TRBJ2-7
clone size: few
V gene: TRBV2

CDR3 protein: CASSYRTSFVAKNIQYF
CDR3 DNA: TGTGCCAGCAGTTACCGGACAAGTTTTGTAGCCAAAAACATTCAGTACTTC
D gene: -
J gene: TRBJ2-4
clone size: many
V gene: TRBV6-2/TRBV6-3

CDR3 protein: CASGGTGFGNQPQHF
CDR3 DNA: TGTGCTAGTGGAGGAACAGGGTTTGGCAATCAGCCCCAGCATTTT
D gene: -
J gene: TRBJ1-5
clone size: many
V gene: TRBV12-5

CDR3 protein: CASRAGTGSEKLFF
CDR3 DNA: TGCGCCAGCAGAGCCGGGACAGGATCTGAAAAACTGTTTTTT
D gene: TRBD1
J gene: TRBJ1-4
clone size: few
V gene: TRBV5-1

CDR3 protein: CASSFFSGPDTQYF
CDR3 DNA: TGTGCCAGCAGCTTCTTTAGCGGACCAGATACGCAGTATTTT
D gene: -
J gene: TRBJ2-3
clone size: many
V gene: TRBV7-2

CDR3 protein: CASSALGFAQNIQYF
CDR3 DNA: TGTGCCAGCAGTGCACTAGGTTTTGCCCAAAACATTCAGTACTTC
D gene: -
J gene: TRBJ2-4
clone size: -
V gene: TRBV2

CDR3 protein: CASSPRDGRNQPQHF
CDR3 DNA: TGTGCCAGCAGCCCCCGGGACGGACGCAATCAGCCCCAGCATTTT
D gene: -
J gene: TRBJ1-5
clone size: many
V gene: TRBV27

CDR3 protein: CASSLVGDEQYF
CDR3 DNA: TGCGCCAGCAGCTTAGTAGGGGACGAGCAGTACTTC
D gene: -
J gene: TRBJ2-7
clone size: -
V gene: TRBV5-1

CDR3 protein: CASSFSRTSSQFF
CDR3 DNA: TGTGCCAGCAGTTTCTCAAGGACTTCATCGCAGTTCTTC
D gene: -
J gene: TRBJ2-1
clone size: -
V gene: TRBV27

CDR3 protein: CSARDSVERASASEQYF
CDR3 DNA: TGCAGTGCTAGAGATTCGGTGGAGAGGGCTAGCGCTAGCGAGCAGTACTTC
D gene: -
J gene: TRBJ2-7
clone size: few
V gene: TRBV20-1

CDR3 protein: CASSAGRPEKLFF
CDR3 DNA: TGTGCCAGCAGCGCCGGCAGGCCAGAAAAACTGTTTTTT
D gene: -
J gene: TRBJ1-4
clone size: once
V gene: TRBV7-9

CDR3 protein: CASSATLASEQYF
CDR3 DNA: TGTGCCAGCAGCGCCACTCTCGCGTCCGAGCAGTACTTC
D gene: -
J gene: TRBJ2-7
clone size: many
V gene: TRBV7-3

CDR3 protein: CASSCPNRSNEKLFF
CDR3 DNA: TGTGCCAGCAGCTGCCCAAATCGGTCTAATGAAAAACTGTTTTTT
D gene: -
J gene: TRBJ1-4
clone size: few
V gene: TRBV7-2

CDR3 protein: CASLGLRSGLAIYEQYF
CDR3 DNA: TGCGCCAGCTTGGGACTCCGGTCGGGACTAGCGATTTACGAGCAGTACTTC
D gene: TRBD2
J gene: TRBJ2-7
clone size: -
V gene: TRBV4-1

CDR3 protein: CASSGQASNQPQHF
CDR3 DNA: TGTGCCAGCAGCGGACAGGCAAGCAATCAGCCCCAGCATTTT
D gene: TRBD1
J gene: TRBJ1-5
clone size: -
V gene: TRBV12-3/TRBV12-4

CDR3 protein: CASSQMGSDQTQYF
CDR3 DNA: TGTGCCAGCAGTCAAATGGGATCCGATCAGACCCAGTACTTC
D gene: -
J gene: TRBJ2-5
clone size: -
V gene: TRBV12-3/TRBV12-4

CDR3 protein: CSASFRTGQPQHF
CDR3 DNA: TGCAGTGCTAGCTTTCGGACGGGGCAGCCCCAGCATTTT
D gene: -
J gene: TRBJ1-5
clone size: many
V gene: TRBV20-1

CDR3 protein: CASSFVGTESTDTQYF
CDR3 DNA: TGTGCCAGCAGCTTTGTTGGGACCGAAAGCACAGATACGCAGTATTTT
D gene: -
J gene: TRBJ2-3
clone size: many
V gene: TRBV7-9

CDR3 protein: CASSPGGQPQHF
CDR3 DNA: TGTGCCAGCAGTCCTGGAGGTCAGCCCCAGCATTTT
D gene: -
J gene: TRBJ1-5
clone size: -
V gene: TRBV6-2/TRBV6-3

CDR3 protein: CASSLGLAAYKRSQYF
CDR3 DNA: TGTGCCAGCAGCTTAGGCCTAGCGGCTTACAAGCGATCCCAGTACTTC
D gene: TRBD2
J gene: TRBJ2-5
clone size: -
V gene: TRBV7-6

CDR3 protein: CASSLASRDISNQPQHF
CDR3 DNA: TGCGCCAGCAGCTTGGCGTCCCGGGACATCAGCAATCAGCCCCAGCATTTT
D gene: -
J gene: TRBJ1-5
clone size: few
V gene: TRBV5-1

CDR3 protein: CASSLYGQGSSYEQYF
CDR3 DNA: TGTGCCAGCAGTCTATACGGACAGGGGTCATCCTACGAGCAGTACTTC
D gene: TRBD1
J gene: TRBJ2-7
clone size: -
V gene: TRBV6-5

CDR3 protein: CASSETAGGRSEQFF
CDR3 DNA: TGTGCCAGCAGTGAAACAGCGGGAGGGCGAAGTGAGCAGTTCTTC
D gene: TRBD2
J gene: TRBJ2-1
clone size: -
V gene: TRBV6-1

CDR3 protein: CASSFDHYEQYF
CDR3 DNA: TGTGCCAGCAGCTTCGATCACTACGAGCAGTACTTC
D gene: -
J gene: TRBJ2-7
clone size: few
V gene: TRBV7-9

CDR3 protein: CATSEPGTEETQYF
CDR3 DNA: TGTGCCACCAGTGAGCCCGGGACAGAAGAGACCCAGTACTTC
D gene: TRBD1
J gene: TRBJ2-5
clone size: many
V gene: TRBV24-1

CDR3 protein: CASSFAGQSSETQYF
CDR3 DNA: TGTGCCAGCAGTTTTGCCGGACAGTCAAGCGAGACCCAGTACTTC
D gene: -
J gene: TRBJ2-5
clone size: few
V gene: TRBV12-3/TRBV12-4

CDR3 protein: CASSDELNQPQHF
CDR3 DNA: TGTGCCAGCAGTGATGAGCTCAATCAGCCCCAGCATTTT
D gene: -
J gene: TRBJ1-5
clone size: few
V gene: TRBV6-1

CDR3 protein: CSAQRVTNEKLFF
CDR3 DNA: TGCAGTGCGCAGCGGGTCACTAATGAAAAACTGTTTTTT
D gene: -
J gene: TRBJ1-4
clone size: -
V gene: TRBV20-1

CDR3 protein: CASSFIDTGANVLTF
CDR3 DNA: TGTGCCAGCAGCTTTATAGATACTGGGGCCAACGTCCTGACTTTC
D gene: -
J gene: TRBJ2-6
clone size: -
V gene: TRBV7-9

CDR3 protein: CASSQDGKGEAFF
CDR3 DNA: TGTGCCAGCAGCCAAGATGGGAAAGGTGAAGCTTTCTTT
D gene: -
J gene: TRBJ1-1
clone size: few
V gene: TRBV4-2

CDR3 protein: CSVERREGPSTDTQYF
CDR3 DNA: TGCAGCGTTGAAAGGCGGGAGGGCCCAAGCACAGATACGCAGTATTTT
D gene: TRBD2
J gene: TRBJ2-3
clone size: once
V gene: TRBV29-1

CDR3 protein: CASSQDPSGSAKNIQYF
CDR3 DNA: TGCGCCAGCAGCCAAGATCCCAGCGGGAGTGCCAAAAACATTCAGTACTTC
D gene: TRBD2
J gene: TRBJ2-4
clone size: many
V gene: TRBV4-1

CDR3 protein: CASSPLGLGMGAFF
CDR3 DNA: TGTGCCAGCAGCCCCTTGGGTTTGGGTATGGGAGCTTTCTTT
D gene: -
J gene: TRBJ1-1
clone size: many
V gene: TRBV7-2

CDR3 protein: CSVSGGHGNQPQHF
CDR3 DNA: TGCAGCGTCTCAGGGGGCCATGGCAATCAGCCCCAGCATTTT
D gene: TRBD1
J gene: TRBJ1-5
clone size: -
V gene: TRBV29-1

CDR3 protein: CASSTGGYEQYF
CDR3 DNA: TGTGCCAGCAGTACAGGGGGCTACGAGCAGTACTTC
D gene: TRBD1
J gene: TRBJ2-7
clone size: -
V gene: TRBV11-2

CDR3 protein: CASSWTRTNYGYTF
CDR3 DNA: TGTGCCAGCAGCTGGACAAGAACTAACTATGGCTACACCTTC
D gene: -
J gene: TRBJ1-2
clone size: few
V gene: TRBV6-4

CDR3 protein: CASSPGVSYEQYF
CDR3 DNA: TGTGCCAGCAGCCCCGGGGTTTCCTACGAGCAGTACTTC
D gene: -
J gene: TRBJ2-7
clone size: -
V gene: TRBV12-3/TRBV12-4